This TCR beta chain was observed in a study of shared clonotypes between healthy human individuals. Findings of the study overall: Only blood underwent sampling, and tissue repertoires likely differ. It was the few donors that limited the genetic and exposure-history diversity represented.

The CDR3 is 17 amino acids. Germline V CDR1 and CDR2: MNHEY, SMNVEV (reference sequence). Trimming took 0 bases from V and 0 from J, leaving 12 bases between them. Using immunoSEQ multiplex PCR, the repertoire was profiled, and TCRdb retains in-frame clones only, with some absent. The sample records around 2,000,000 clones, less than 95% being singletons. Terminally differentiated effector memory CD45RA+ cells were left out of the naive CD8 fraction, which was CD45RO-negative and positively selected for CCR7. Only Caucasian adults living in Nashville, Tennessee made up the donor group. With regard to this clone: As yet, its antigen is unknown.

Sequencing was carried out using naive CD8+ T cells sorted from blood. This TCR was sampled from a man younger than 30 in good health. This chain links TRBV27 with TRBJ2-1, with D hard to call. This CDR3 is CASSLSGVSPSYNEQFF. The CDR3 bases are TGTGCCAGCAGTTTATCCGGAGTAAGCCCCTCCTACAATGAGCAGTTCTTC.